Each of the 30 T cell receptor beta chains below was sequenced from the same sample in a study of regulatory dendritic cells for organ transplantation. Data came from immunoSEQ multiplex PCR; TCRdb stores just in-frame clones and leaves some out. Seen here are roughly 34,000 clones, roughly nine tenths observed once, and the top ten hold about 0.062%. Sequenced material: naive CD4+ T cells from blood. As for subset: CD45RA+ naive T cells. The receptors here all came from a human donor in good health.

The chain links TRBV6-5 to TRBJ2-7; no definite D call. This CDR3 spans 14 amino acids. Germline CDR1 MNHEY, CDR2 SVGAGI. V lost 1 base and J lost 0, with 7 bases in between. CDR3 in amino acids: CASSYFLSSYEQYF. In nucleotides, the CDR3 is TGTGCCAGCAGTTACTTTCTGAGCTCCTACGAGCAGTACTTC.

The chain employs TRBV2 and TRBJ1-4; D is unresolved. Deletions cut 7 bases from V and 7 bases from J, with 16 bases between. CDR1 and CDR2 from the germline V gene are SNHLY and FYNNEI. The CDR3 is made up of 14 amino acids. The CDR3 region is CASIITPRAEKLFF. The DNA of the CDR3 is TGTGCCAGCATCATTACCCCTAGGGCTGAAAAACTGTTTTTT.

The chain couples TRBV28 to TRBJ2-1; D remains unclear. In germline, CDR1 is MDHEN, CDR2 SYDVKM. V dropped 3 bases and J dropped 0 bases, with 6 bases sitting between them. The length of the CDR3 is 14 residues. CDR3 region: CASSFRSSYNEQFF. As DNA, the CDR3 is TGTGCCAGCAGTTTCAGGAGCTCCTACAATGAGCAGTTCTTC. The whole variable domain, remainder taken from reference TRBV28 and TRBJ2-1, is DVKVTQSSRYLVKRTGEKVFLECVQDMDHENMFWYRQDPGLGLRLIYFSYDVKMKEKGDIPEGYSVSREKKERFSLILESASTNQTSMYLCASSFRSSYNEQFFGPGTRLTVL.

The table lists this clone with a count of one. The V and J genes are TRBV30 and TRBJ2-3; 7 bases match TRBD1. The CDR3 consists of 15 residues. The V and J ends lost 5 bases and 9 bases, in that order; junction bases with no gene match: 17. CDR1 GTSNPN and CDR2 SVGIG come from the germline V gene (reference sequence). The CDR3 protein is CAWGGAIYDRATQYF. In DNA form, the CDR3 reads TGTGCCTGGGGCGGTGCAATATACGACAGGGCAACGCAGTATTTT.

V usage is TRBV5-4 and J usage is TRBJ2-3; D is undetermined. This CDR3 region has 14 residues. From germline, CDR1 is SGHNT and CDR2 YYREEE (reference sequence). The V end lost 0 bases, the J end lost 2 bases, and 7 bases lay between the germline ends. The CDR3 loop is CASSLDTATDTQYF. CDR3 sequence (DNA): TGTGCCAGCAGCTTGGACACCGCCACAGATACGCAGTATTTT.

This clone was found once. V usage is TRBV5-1 and J usage is TRBJ2-7; the D gene is possibly TRBD1 (5 bases). Trimming stripped 0 bases from V and 2 bases from J, with 6 bases between. This CDR3 is 13 amino acids long. In germline, CDR1 is SGHRS, CDR2 YFSETQ. CDR3 protein: CASSLAQAYEQYF. The CDR3 DNA reads TGCGCCAGCAGCTTGGCACAGGCCTACGAGCAGTACTTC.

J is TRBJ2-7 and V is TRBV4-3; 10 nucleotides line up with TRBD1. The CDR3 covers 16 residues. V shed 1 base, J shed 3 bases, and the junction held 6 bases outside the gene matches. Germline CDR1 is LGHNA and CDR2 is YSLEER. CDR3 loop: CASSQGWDRGLYEQYF. In DNA, the CDR3 is TGCGCCAGCAGCCAAGGCTGGGACAGGGGTCTCTACGAGCAGTACTTC.

The chain carries TRBV7-9 and TRBJ2-2; D tentatively reads TRBD1 or TRBD2 (6 bases each). This CDR3 contains 17 residues. V was trimmed by 5 bases and J by 10 bases, leaving 26 bases between them. Germline V gene sequence: CDR1 SEHNR, CDR2 FQNEAQ (reference sequence). The CDR3 DNA sequence: TGTGCCAGCAGCCACCTCGGGGGCGGGACTCTGGGGACGGAGCTGTTTTTT. It specifies CASSHLGGGTLGTELFF.

This chain joins TRBV30 and TRBJ2-7; D gene ambiguous. V was shortened by 5 bases and J by 5 bases, with 13 bases between the two germline ends. This CDR3 has 12 residues. The germline gives CDR1 GTSNPN, CDR2 SVGIG (reference sequence). CDR3: CAWGNLPDEQYF. CDR3 coding DNA: TGTGCCTGGGGGAATCTTCCCGACGAGCAGTACTTC.

The count of this clone is one. CDR3 DNA: TGCGCCAGCACCCCGCGACCTATCGGAGATACGCAGTATTTT. Protein: CASTPRPIGDTQYF. This chain joins TRBV4-1 and TRBJ2-3; the D is unclear. V dropped 7 bases and J dropped 5 bases, with 16 bases sitting between them. Germline lookup yields CDR1 MGHRA and CDR2 YSYEKL. The CDR3 is 14 amino acids.

The rearrangement joins TRBV6-5 to TRBJ1-2; 8 bases are a match to TRBD1. The CDR3 is made up of 14 amino acids. The V gene's germline CDR1 is MNHEY and CDR2 SVGAGI. Trimming at V came to 6 bases and at J to 7 bases, leaving 10 bases not matched to a gene. The CDR3 bases are TGTGCCAGCAGCAACCCCGGACAGGGATTTGGCTACACCTTC. It yields the protein CASSNPGQGFGYTF.

This clone came up once. The chain employs TRBV7-2 and TRBJ1-3; 10 bases fit TRBD1. V lost 0 bases and J lost 3; bases outside the gene matches: 5. This CDR3 region has 17 residues. Germline V gene lookup returns CDR1 SGHTA and CDR2 FQGNSA. The CDR3 protein is CASSLADRGRGGNTIYF. CDR3 DNA sequence: TGTGCCAGCAGCTTAGCCGACAGGGGGCGAGGTGGAAACACCATATATTTT.

This clone appeared a few times. The chain is built from TRBV5-5 and TRBJ2-7, with D perhaps assigned TRBD1 or TRBD2 (5 bases each). The germline V gene has CDR1 SGHKS and CDR2 YYEKEE (reference sequence). V gave up 3 bases and J gave up 0 bases, with 7 bases separating them. CDR3 size: 13 residues. The CDR3 here is CASSSGPSYEQYF. The CDR3 DNA follows: TGTGCCAGCAGCTCGGGACCCTCCTACGAGCAGTACTTC.

CDR3: CASSVGVLVGNEQFF. CDR3 DNA sequence: TGTGCCAGCAGTGTGGGGGTTCTGGTAGGGAATGAGCAGTTCTTC. The V call is TRBV2, the J call TRBJ2-1; D assignment may be TRBD1 or TRBD2 (5 bases each). The V gene lost 4 bases and the J gene lost 7 bases, with 17 bases spanning the gap. This CDR3 is 15 amino acids long. Germline V gene data show CDR1 as SNHLY and CDR2 as FYNNEI.

This clone was detected once. The genes are TRBV21-1 and TRBJ2-7; the table assigns TRBD2, which was not confirmed against the DNA. TRBV21-1 is a known pseudogene. The CDR3 has 17 amino acids. DNA for the CDR3: TGTGCCAGCTATAGTAGCGGGGGCTCGGGACAGACCTACGAGCAGTACTTC. Translating it yields CASYSSGGSGQTYEQYF.

The gene calls are TRBV6-5 and TRBJ2-6, with D possibly called TRBD1 or TRBD2 (6 bases each). CDR3 size: 13 residues. Per germline, CDR1 MNHEY and CDR2 SVGAGI. Trimming took off 7 bases at V and 6 bases at J, with 10 bases between the two ends. The CDR3 DNA reads as TGTGCCAGCATAGGGGGGAAGGCCAACGTCCTGACTTTC. It encodes CASIGGKANVLTF.

The gene calls are TRBV4-1 and TRBJ1-5; 7 nucleotides align to TRBD1. This CDR3 spans 15 amino acids. V was clipped by 3 bases and J by 5 bases; unmatched bases: 7. Germline CDR1 is MGHRA and CDR2 is YSYEKL. CDR3 in DNA: TGCGCCAGCAGCCACCCAGACAGGGATGATCAGCCCCAGCATTTT. It yields the protein CASSHPDRDDQPQHF.

This clone was counted a single time. CDR3 loop: CASSEVSGNSYNEQFF. The CDR3 DNA sequence: TGTGCCAGCAGTGAAGTTAGCGGGAACTCCTACAATGAGCAGTTCTTC. The chain is built from TRBV2 and TRBJ2-1; TRBD2 matches at 8 bases. The CDR3 runs 16 residues. From germline, CDR1 is SNHLY and CDR2 FYNNEI. V lost 1 base, J lost 0 bases, and 2 bases stayed unmatched.

The chain combines TRBV7-2 with TRBJ2-1, with 11 bases matching TRBD2. The germline CDR1 and CDR2 sequences are SGHTA and FQGNSA. The CDR3 totals 16 residues. The V segment lost 5 bases and the J segment 4 bases; nucleotides outside the gene matches: 7. CDR3 amino acids: CASSRYTSGGYNEQFF. Here the CDR3 DNA reads TGTGCCAGCAGCCGATATACTAGCGGGGGTTACAATGAGCAGTTCTTC. The variable domain in full, with the rest retrieved from reference TRBV7-2 and TRBJ2-1, is GAGVSQSPSNKVTEKGKDVELRCDPISGHTALYWYRQSLGQGLEFLIYFQGNSAPDKSGLPSDRFSAERTGGSVSTLTIQRTQQEDSAVYLCASSRYTSGGYNEQFFGPGTRLTVL.

The V and J genes are TRBV18 and TRBJ1-1, with TRBD1 matching 10 bases. CDR1 KGHSH and CDR2 LQKENI come from the germline V gene. The ends lost 3 bases at V and 7 bases at J; junction bases unmatched: 11. The CDR3 length is 16 residues. The CDR3 here is CASSPRQGAKGGEAFF. DNA of the CDR3: TGTGCCAGCTCACCCAGACAGGGGGCAAAGGGGGGTGAAGCTTTCTTT.

This clone was counted a few times. The chain uses TRBV30 and TRBJ2-5, with D possibly TRBD1 on 6 matching bases. CDR1 and CDR2 (germline): GTSNPN, SVGIG (reference sequence). Trimming shortened V by 4 bases and J by 1 base, and 13 bases separated the two germline ends. CDR3 length equals 14 residues. The CDR3 sequence: CAWIGLGGQETQYF. The CDR3 DNA reads TGTGCCTGGATCGGGTTAGGGGGCCAAGAGACCCAGTACTTC.

As DNA, the CDR3 is TGTGCCAGCAGTACTGGGGACCAAGCCGTCTATGGCTACACCTTC. Its translation: CASSTGDQAVYGYTF. The genes are TRBV6-6 and TRBJ1-2, with D possibly being TRBD1 (5 bases). The CDR3 loop spans 15 amino acids. CDR1 MNHNY and CDR2 SVGAGI come from the germline V gene (reference sequence). Trimming removed 5 bases at V and 4 bases at J, with 17 bases between.

The V call is TRBV19, the J call TRBJ2-7; 9 bases map to TRBD2. This CDR3 spans 14 amino acids. Germline V gene lookup returns CDR1 LNHDA and CDR2 SQIVND (reference sequence). V lost 5 bases and J lost 4; bases outside the gene matches: 6. The CDR3 loop is CASSSGTSRYEQYF. CDR3 bases: TGTGCCAGTAGTTCCGGGACTAGCCGTTACGAGCAGTACTTC. Variable domain in full (rest from reference TRBV19 and TRBJ2-7): DGGITQSPKYLFRKEGQNVTLSCEQNLNHDAMYWYRQDPGQGLRLIYYSQIVNDFQKGDIAEGYSVSREKKESFPLTVTSAQKNPTAFYLCASSSGTSRYEQYFGPGTRLTVT.

V gene TRBV7-2 combines with J gene TRBJ1-2; 12 nucleotides match TRBD1. The CDR3 spans 17 residues. V dropped 1 base and J dropped 7; count of bases not matched to a gene: 10. The V gene's germline CDR1 is SGHTA and CDR2 FQGNSA. The CDR3 bases are TGTGCCAGCAGCTTAGTAGGGACGGGACAGGGGGCTGGTGGCTACACCTTC. It specifies CASSLVGTGQGAGGYTF.

This chain uses TRBV28 with TRBJ1-3; tentatively, D is TRBD1 (5 bases). The germline V and J ends were trimmed by 8 bases and 0 bases, with 14 bases remaining between them. This CDR3 comprises 15 residues. From germline, CDR1 is MDHEN and CDR2 SYDVKM. For the CDR3, the DNA is TGTGCCAGCCGGGGCGGAAGTTACTCTGGAAACACCATATATTTT. Translating it yields CASRGGSYSGNTIYF.

This clone came up a few times. The V and J genes are TRBV20-1 and TRBJ1-1, with D uncertain. V was clipped by 5 bases and J by 8 bases, with 9 bases between them. This CDR3 is built from 10 residues. Germline CDR1 and CDR2: DFQATT and SNEGSKA (reference sequence). The CDR3, as DNA: TGCAGTGCTGACCATAGGGAAGCTTTCTTT. Translating it yields CSADHREAFF.

V gene TRBV11-2 combines with J gene TRBJ2-5; D not certain. Germline CDR1 and CDR2: SGHAT and FQNNGV. This CDR3 contains 15 residues. Between the trimmed V and J ends, which lost 3 bases and 2 bases, there was a span of 13 bases. The CDR3 nucleotides read TGTGCCAGCAGCTTTGGCCCAACTCGACAAGAGACCCAGTACTTC. Amino acid sequence: CASSFGPTRQETQYF.

V is TRBV15 and J is TRBJ2-4; the D gene is possibly TRBD2 (6 bases). CDR1 is LNHNV, CDR2 YYDKDF, per germline (reference sequence). V lost 9 bases and J lost 8, with 23 bases in between. CDR3 length equals 15 residues. The CDR3 sequence: CATNGGLAKGDIQYF. The CDR3, as DNA: TGTGCCACAAACGGGGGTTTAGCCAAAGGAGACATTCAGTACTTC.

A remark on this clone: Different DNA sequences within this sample yield the same CDR3. The chain recombines TRBV10-3 with TRBJ1-2; D is uncertain. Germline V lookup: CDR1 ENHRY, CDR2 SYGVKD. V shed 3 bases and J shed 2 bases, with 7 bases lying between them. The CDR3 contains 13 residues. The CDR3: CAISDEGNYGYTF. The CDR3, as DNA: TGTGCCATCAGTGATGAGGGCAACTATGGCTACACCTTC.

The sample holds a few counts of this clone. V usage is TRBV5-1 and J usage is TRBJ1-1; a weak D match, TRBD1 (5 bases). Per germline, CDR1 SGHRS and CDR2 YFSETQ. The CDR3 has 13 amino acids. Deletions cut 4 bases from V and 1 base from J, with 8 bases between. CDR3 sequence (DNA): TGCGCCAGCAGCCTAACAGGGAACACTGAAGCTTTCTTT. Translated, it gives CASSLTGNTEAFF.